These 15 T cell receptor beta chains were all obtained from the same sample, sequenced in a study of cytomegalovirus exposure and HLA in healthy donors. Primers: 60 Vbeta forward and 13 Jbeta reverse. The table came from immunoSEQ multiplex PCR; TCRdb's copy has only in-frame clones and leaves some out. This sample carries fewer than 250,000 clones, around 80% of them seen once, and the ten largest clones take approximately 5.7%. Sequenced input: PBMCs. Receptors were obtained from a man between 35 and 55 years old in good health and CMV-seropositive.

This chain joins TRBV11-2 and TRBJ1-1; D call uncertain. The CDR3 is 14 amino acids. Per the germline V gene, CDR1 is SGHAT and CDR2 is FQNNGV. V was clipped by 6 bases and J by 3 bases, with 14 bases between them. The CDR3 DNA reads TGTGCCAGCAGGTTTGAGCGGACCTACACTGAAGCTTTCTTT. The encoded protein is CASRFERTYTEAFF.

The rearrangement links TRBV2 to TRBJ2-7; D call uncertain. This CDR3 contains 15 residues. Germline CDR1 is SNHLY and CDR2 is FYNNEI. V lost 1 base and J lost 0, with 10 bases in between. Written as DNA, the CDR3 is TGTGCCAGCAGTGAAGTAAAGAGTACCTCCTACGAGCAGTACTTC. Encoded protein: CASSEVKSTSYEQYF.

The count of this clone is one. The same CDR3 also results from other DNA sequences found in this sample. The chain couples TRBV5-1 to TRBJ1-1; D gene ambiguous. In germline, CDR1 is SGHRS, CDR2 YFSETQ. Trimming stripped 0 bases from V and 4 bases from J, with 7 bases between. The CDR3 length is 13 residues. The CDR3 DNA reads TGCGCCAGCAGCTTGGGGCGAGGCACTGAAGCTTTCTTT. As protein: CASSLGRGTEAFF.

The V call is TRBV29-1, the J call TRBJ1-5; D call uncertain. Trimming removed 4 bases at V and 3 bases at J, with 10 bases between. This CDR3 has 13 residues. CDR1 and CDR2 (germline): SQVTM, ANQGSEA. In DNA form, the CDR3 reads TGCAGCGTTGCTAGAGGCTTCAATCAGCCCCAGCATTTT. This codes for CSVARGFNQPQHF.

This chain links TRBV18 with TRBJ1-5; 7 nucleotides agree with TRBD1. V gave up 2 bases and J gave up 0 bases; unmatched junction bases: 4. In germline, CDR1 is KGHSH, CDR2 LQKENI. This CDR3 has 16 residues. The CDR3 DNA reads as TGTGCCAGCTCACCAGCCGGGACAGTTAGCAATCAGCCCCAGCATTTT. This codes for CASSPAGTVSNQPQHF.

The rearrangement joins TRBV25-1 to TRBJ1-4, with D perhaps TRBD1 (6 bases). The CDR3 has 15 amino acids. V was clipped by 5 bases and J by 4 bases, with 14 bases between them. CDR1 and CDR2 from the germline V gene are MGHDK and SYGVNS. The CDR3 here is CASSPPLGGNEKLFF. The CDR3 bases are TGTGCCAGCAGTCCCCCTTTAGGGGGTAATGAAAAACTGTTTTTT.

V gene TRBV4-2 combines with J gene TRBJ2-7; D remains ambiguous. Per the germline V gene, CDR1 is LGHNA and CDR2 is YNFKEQ. This CDR3 contains 15 residues. V was cut by 0 bases and J by 6 bases, with 15 bases left in between. The CDR3 reads CASSQDKWSNVEQYF. DNA of the CDR3: TGTGCCAGCAGCCAAGATAAATGGAGTAACGTCGAGCAGTACTTC.

The rearrangement joins TRBV6-5 to TRBJ2-1; D possibly corresponds to TRBD1 (5 bases). There are 16 residues in the CDR3. Trimming took 0 bases from V and 2 from J, leaving 11 bases between them. Germline assignment: CDR1 MNHEY and CDR2 SVGAGI. The CDR3 DNA sequence: TGTGCCAGCAGTTACTCGAGAAGGGGCACCTACAATGAGCAGTTCTTC. Its protein is CASSYSRRGTYNEQFF.

The CDR3 here is CASSPLGGSTDTQYF. CDR3 bases: TGTGCCAGCAGCCCCCTCGGGGGTAGCACAGATACGCAGTATTTT. The chain uses TRBV7-9 and TRBJ2-3; D is possibly TRBD2 (6 bases). CDR3 length: 15 residues. V lost 5 bases to trimming and J lost 0 bases, with 12 bases between them. Germline CDR1 reads SEHNR; CDR2 reads FQNEAQ (reference sequence).

The chain employs TRBV21-1 and TRBJ1-2; whether TRBD1, the table's D call, matches the DNA was not checked. TRBV21-1 is a listed pseudogene. This CDR3 comprises 16 residues. CDR3 DNA: TGTGCCAGCAGCATAAACAGGGTCGGGACTAACTATGGCTACACCTTC. Translated, it gives CASSINRVGTNYGYTF.

This clone was detected a few times. V is TRBV6-1 and J is TRBJ1-5; D unresolved. Trimming cost V 10 bases and J 5 bases, with 21 bases left between them. The CDR3 spans 15 residues. In germline, CDR1 is MNHNS, CDR2 SASEGT. The CDR3 spells CATGVDGGLDQPQHF. The CDR3 DNA reads TGTGCCACCGGAGTGGACGGAGGGTTAGATCAGCCCCAGCATTTT.

The chain couples TRBV5-1 to TRBJ2-7, with 7 bases aligning to TRBD1. J was trimmed by 2 bases and V by 3 bases; bases with no gene match: 8. This CDR3 region has 15 residues. In germline, CDR1 is SGHRS, CDR2 YFSETQ. For the CDR3, the DNA is TGCGCCAGCAGCTCCTGGACAGGTTCTACCTACGAGCAGTACTTC. Amino acid sequence: CASSSWTGSTYEQYF.

The chain uses TRBV4-1 and TRBJ2-7; 8 nucleotides align to TRBD2. This CDR3 has 17 residues. Germline assignment: CDR1 MGHRA and CDR2 YSYEKL. The J segment lost 2 bases and the V segment lost 1 base, leaving 10 bases of the junction unmatched. The CDR3 region has the DNA TGCGCCAGCAGCCAAGTGTCCGGCGGGAGGCCAACCTACGAGCAGTACTTC. Translation: CASSQVSGGRPTYEQYF.

The chain is built from TRBV9 and TRBJ1-2; D perhaps matches TRBD1 (5 bases). CDR3 length: 15 residues. V was shortened by 4 bases and J by 3 bases, with 16 bases between the two germline ends. Germline values: CDR1 SGDLS, CDR2 YYNGEE. CDR3 protein: CASSPTVLPYYGYTF. In DNA form, the CDR3 reads TGTGCCAGCAGCCCGACAGTTCTACCCTACTATGGCTACACCTTC.

The chain recombines TRBV7-2 with TRBJ2-5; 9 nucleotides agree with TRBD2. Germline V gene data show CDR1 as SGHTA and CDR2 as FQGNSA. This CDR3 spans 19 amino acids. Trimming removed 2 bases from V and 1 base from J; junction bases left unmatched: 14. The CDR3 DNA sequence: TGTGCCAGCAGCTTAAGGTCAGGGTCTAGCGGGAACCGCCAAGAGACCCAGTACTTC. Translated, it gives CASSLRSGSSGNRQETQYF.